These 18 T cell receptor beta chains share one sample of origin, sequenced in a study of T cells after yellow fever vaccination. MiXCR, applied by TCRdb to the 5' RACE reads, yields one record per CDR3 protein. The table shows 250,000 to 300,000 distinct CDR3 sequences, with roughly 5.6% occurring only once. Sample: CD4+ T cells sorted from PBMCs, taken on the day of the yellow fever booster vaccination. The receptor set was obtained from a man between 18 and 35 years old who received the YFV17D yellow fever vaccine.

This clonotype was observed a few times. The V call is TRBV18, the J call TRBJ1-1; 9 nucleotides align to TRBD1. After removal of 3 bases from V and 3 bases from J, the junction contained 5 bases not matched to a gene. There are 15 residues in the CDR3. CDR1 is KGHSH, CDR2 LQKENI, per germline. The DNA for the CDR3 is TGTGCCAGCTCACCGAGGACAGGGGAAGACACTGAAGCTTTCTTT. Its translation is CASSPRTGEDTEAFF.

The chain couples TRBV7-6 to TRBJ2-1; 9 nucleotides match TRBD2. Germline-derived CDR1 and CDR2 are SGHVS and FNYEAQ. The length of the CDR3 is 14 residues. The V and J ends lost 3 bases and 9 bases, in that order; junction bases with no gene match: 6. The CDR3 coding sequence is TGTGCCAGCAGCTTCCAAGCGGGGGGCGGTGAGCAGTTCTTC. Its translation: CASSFQAGGGEQFF.

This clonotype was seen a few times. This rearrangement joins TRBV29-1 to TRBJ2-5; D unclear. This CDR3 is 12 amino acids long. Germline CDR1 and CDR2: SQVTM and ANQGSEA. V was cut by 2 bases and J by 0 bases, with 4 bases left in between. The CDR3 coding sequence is TGCAGCGTTGAAAGGAACCAAGAGACCCAGTACTTC. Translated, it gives CSVERNQETQYF.

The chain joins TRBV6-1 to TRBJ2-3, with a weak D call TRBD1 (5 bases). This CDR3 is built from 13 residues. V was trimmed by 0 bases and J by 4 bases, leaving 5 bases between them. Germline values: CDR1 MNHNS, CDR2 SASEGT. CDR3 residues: CASSEAGPDTQYF. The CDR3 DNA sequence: TGTGCCAGCAGTGAAGCGGGGCCAGATACGCAGTATTTT.

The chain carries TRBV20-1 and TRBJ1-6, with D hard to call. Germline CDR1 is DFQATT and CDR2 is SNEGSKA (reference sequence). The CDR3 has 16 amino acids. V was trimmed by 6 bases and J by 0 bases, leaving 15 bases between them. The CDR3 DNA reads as TGCAGTGCGGAGCTGACGGGAAGCTCCTATAATTCACCCCTCCACTTT. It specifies CSAELTGSSYNSPLHF.

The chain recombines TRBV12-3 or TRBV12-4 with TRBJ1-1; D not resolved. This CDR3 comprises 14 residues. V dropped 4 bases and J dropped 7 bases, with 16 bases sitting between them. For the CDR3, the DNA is TGTGCCAGCAGTTCCTCAGGACTTACGATTGAAGCTTTCTTT. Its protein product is CASSSSGLTIEAFF.

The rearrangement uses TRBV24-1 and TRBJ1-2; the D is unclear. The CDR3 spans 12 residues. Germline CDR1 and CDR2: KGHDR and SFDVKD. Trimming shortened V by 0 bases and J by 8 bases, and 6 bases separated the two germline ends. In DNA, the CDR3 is TGTGCCACCAGTGATTTGATTGGAGGCTACACCTTC. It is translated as CATSDLIGGYTF.

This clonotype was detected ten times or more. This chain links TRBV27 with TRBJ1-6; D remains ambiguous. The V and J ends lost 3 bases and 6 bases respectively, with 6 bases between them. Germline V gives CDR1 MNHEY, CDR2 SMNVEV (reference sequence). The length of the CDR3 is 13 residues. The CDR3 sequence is CASSFSGNSPLHF. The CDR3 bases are TGTGCCAGCAGTTTTAGCGGTAATTCACCCCTCCACTTT.

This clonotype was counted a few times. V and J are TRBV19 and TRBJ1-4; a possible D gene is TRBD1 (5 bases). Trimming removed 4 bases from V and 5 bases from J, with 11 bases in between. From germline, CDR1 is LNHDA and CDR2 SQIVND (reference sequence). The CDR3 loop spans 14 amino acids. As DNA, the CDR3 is TGTGCCAGTAGTAGGAGACAGTCAAATGAAAAACTGTTTTTT. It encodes CASSRRQSNEKLFF.

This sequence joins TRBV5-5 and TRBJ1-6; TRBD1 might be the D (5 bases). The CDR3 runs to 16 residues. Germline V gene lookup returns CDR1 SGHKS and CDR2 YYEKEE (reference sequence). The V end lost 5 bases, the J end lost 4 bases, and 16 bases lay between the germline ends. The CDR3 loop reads CASSSVPGSYNSPLHF. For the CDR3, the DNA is TGTGCCAGCAGTAGTGTACCAGGGAGTTATAATTCACCCCTCCACTTT.

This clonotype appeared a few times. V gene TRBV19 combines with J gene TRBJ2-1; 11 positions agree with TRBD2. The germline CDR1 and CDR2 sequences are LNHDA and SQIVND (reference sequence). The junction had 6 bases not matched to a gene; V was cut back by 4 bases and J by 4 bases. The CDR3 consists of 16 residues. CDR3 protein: CASSSLAGGGYNEQFF. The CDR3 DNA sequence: TGTGCCAGTAGTAGTCTAGCGGGGGGTGGTTACAATGAGCAGTTCTTC.

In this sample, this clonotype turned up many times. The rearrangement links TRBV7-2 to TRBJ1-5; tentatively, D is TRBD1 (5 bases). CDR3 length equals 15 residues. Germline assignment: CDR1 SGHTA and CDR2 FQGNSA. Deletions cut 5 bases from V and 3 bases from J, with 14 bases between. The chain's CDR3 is CASSLGRSFNQPQHF. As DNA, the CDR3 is TGTGCCAGCAGCCTGGGACGGAGCTTCAATCAGCCCCAGCATTTT.

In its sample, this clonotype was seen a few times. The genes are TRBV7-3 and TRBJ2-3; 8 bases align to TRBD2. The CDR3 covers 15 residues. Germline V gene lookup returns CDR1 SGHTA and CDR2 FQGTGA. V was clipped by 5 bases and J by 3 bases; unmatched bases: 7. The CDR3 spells CASSPTAGVTDTQYF. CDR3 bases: TGTGCCAGCAGCCCCACAGCGGGGGTTACAGATACGCAGTATTTT.

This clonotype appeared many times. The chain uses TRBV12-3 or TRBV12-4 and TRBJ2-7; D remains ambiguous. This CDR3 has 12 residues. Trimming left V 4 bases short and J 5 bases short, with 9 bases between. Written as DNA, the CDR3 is TGTGCCAGCAGTTCCCGCGCCCACGAGCAGTACTTC. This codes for CASSSRAHEQYF.

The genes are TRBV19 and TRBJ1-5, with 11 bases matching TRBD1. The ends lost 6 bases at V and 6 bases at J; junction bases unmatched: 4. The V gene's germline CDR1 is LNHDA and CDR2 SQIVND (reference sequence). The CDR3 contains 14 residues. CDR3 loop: CASRDRGRAQPQHF. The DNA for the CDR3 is TGTGCCAGTAGGGACAGGGGGCGCGCTCAGCCCCAGCATTTT.

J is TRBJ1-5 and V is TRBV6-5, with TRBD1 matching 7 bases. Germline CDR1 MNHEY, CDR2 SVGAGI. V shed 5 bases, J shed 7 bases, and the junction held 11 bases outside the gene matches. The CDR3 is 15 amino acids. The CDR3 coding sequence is TGTGCCAGCAGTCCCGACAGGGATGGGAGACAGCCCCAGCATTTT. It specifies CASSPDRDGRQPQHF.

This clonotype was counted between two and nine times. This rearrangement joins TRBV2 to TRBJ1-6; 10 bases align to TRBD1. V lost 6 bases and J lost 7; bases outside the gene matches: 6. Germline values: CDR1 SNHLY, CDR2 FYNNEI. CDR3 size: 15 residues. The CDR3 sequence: CASSAWTGGNSPLHF. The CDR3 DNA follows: TGTGCCAGCAGCGCCTGGACAGGGGGAAATTCACCCCTCCACTTT.

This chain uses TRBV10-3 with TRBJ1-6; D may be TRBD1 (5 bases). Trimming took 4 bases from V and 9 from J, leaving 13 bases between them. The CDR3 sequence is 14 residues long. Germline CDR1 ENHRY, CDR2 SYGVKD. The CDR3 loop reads CAISGGQGLSPLHF. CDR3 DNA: TGTGCCATCAGTGGGGGTCAGGGCCTTTCACCCCTCCACTTT.